The 18 T cell receptor beta chains reported below all come from one sample, sequenced in a study of monozygotic twins with inflammatory bowel disease (dated by TCRdb to the late 2010s). The receptor library was made with 5' RACE. Sequenced on an Illumina HiSeq 2500. TCRdb reanalyzed the reads, keeping one entry per CDR3 protein sequence and omitting DNA. The sample's clone listing holds approximately 150,000 distinct CDR3 sequences. Of the sample, 6% to 9.5% falls within the top ten clones. The material sequenced was blood. These receptors all come from a human donor with ulcerative colitis or Crohn's disease, or a healthy co-twin of an affected twin (not recorded which).

The chain is built from TRBV7-2 and TRBJ2-7; with no DNA, the TCRdb D assignment of TRBD1 cannot be verified. Germline V gene sequence: CDR1 SGHTA, CDR2 FQGNSA. There are 15 residues in the CDR3. CDR3 protein: CASSVKGQGSYEQYF. Combining the CDR3 with reference TRBV7-2 and TRBJ2-7 gives the whole variable domain GAGVSQSPSNKVTEKGKDVELRCDPISGHTALYWYRQSLGQGLEFLIYFQGNSAPDKSGLPSDRFSAERTGGSVSTLTIQRTQQEDSAVYLCASSVKGQGSYEQYFGPGTRLTVT.

This sequence joins TRBV7-2 and TRBJ1-4; TCRdb designates TRBD1, a call that cannot be tested without DNA. This CDR3 comprises 15 residues. Germline CDR1 SGHTA, CDR2 FQGNSA. This CDR3 reads CASSLPGETNEKLFF. Full variable domain (outside the CDR3, taken from reference TRBV7-2 and TRBJ1-4): GAGVSQSPSNKVTEKGKDVELRCDPISGHTALYWYRQSLGQGLEFLIYFQGNSAPDKSGLPSDRFSAERTGGSVSTLTIQRTQQEDSAVYLCASSLPGETNEKLFFGSGTQLSVL.

V usage is TRBV7-2 and J usage is TRBJ2-4. Germline V gene lookup returns CDR1 SGHTA and CDR2 FQGNSA. The CDR3 covers 12 residues. CDR3 region: CASSLVKNIQYF. Supplemented by reference TRBV7-2 and TRBJ2-4, the full variable domain reads GAGVSQSPSNKVTEKGKDVELRCDPISGHTALYWYRQSLGQGLEFLIYFQGNSAPDKSGLPSDRFSAERTGGSVSTLTIQRTQQEDSAVYLCASSLVKNIQYFGAGTRLSVL.

This chain links TRBV10-2 with TRBJ1-5. The CDR3 extends over 13 amino acids. Germline V CDR1 and CDR2: WSHSY, SAAADI. The CDR3 loop is CASSETRNQPQHF.

This chain uses TRBV10-2 with TRBJ1-1; TCRdb returns TRBD1, unconfirmable since there is no DNA. The CDR3 totals 15 residues. The germline V gene encodes CDR1 WSHSY and CDR2 SAAADI. The CDR3 protein is CASSESQGANTEAFF.

The chain combines TRBV5-4 with TRBJ2-2; the D call of TRBD2 rests on TCRdb alone, since no DNA is present to check it. This CDR3 has 17 amino acids. Germline CDR1 is SGHNT and CDR2 is YYREEE (reference sequence). CDR3 sequence reads: CASSFGTSGRYTGELFF.

The chain combines TRBV3-1 with TRBJ2-1. CDR3 length equals 13 residues. Per the germline V gene, CDR1 is LGHDT and CDR2 is YNNKEL (reference sequence). The CDR3 protein is CASSQELATEQFF.

The gene calls are TRBV12-3 or TRBV12-4 and TRBJ1-1. The CDR3 consists of 15 residues. The chain's CDR3 is CASTNLGRPNTEAFF.

The chain carries TRBV5-1 and TRBJ1-6. This CDR3 region has 14 residues. From germline, CDR1 is SGHRS and CDR2 YFSETQ. The CDR3 sequence is CASSLDGDNSPLHF.

The rearrangement joins TRBV20-1 to TRBJ1-2; TCRdb's D call, TRBD1, is unchecked because there is no DNA. CDR1 and CDR2 (germline): DFQATT, SNEGSKA (reference sequence). The CDR3 extends over 15 amino acids. The CDR3 loop is CSARDRGTGMRSYTF.

The V call is TRBV30, the J call TRBJ2-7; TCRdb's D call of TRBD1 is untestable without DNA. Per germline, CDR1 GTSNPN and CDR2 SVGIG (reference sequence). CDR3 length: 15 amino acids. The CDR3 loop reads CAWSTGQGKVYEQYF.

The chain links TRBV20-1 to TRBJ1-2; TCRdb's D call, TRBD1, is unchecked because there is no DNA. The germline gives CDR1 DFQATT, CDR2 SNEGSKA (reference sequence). The length of the CDR3 is 12 residues. CDR3 protein: CSVNLDIYGYTF.

This chain joins TRBV10-2 and TRBJ2-1; TCRdb lists TRBD2, though no DNA is available to test this call. From germline, CDR1 is WSHSY and CDR2 SAAADI. The CDR3 is made up of 18 amino acids. CDR3 in amino acids: CASSVLLAGKSSYNEQFF.

CDR3 protein: CASSFQGATNEKLFF. The chain is built from TRBV28 and TRBJ1-4; TCRdb's D call of TRBD1 is untestable without DNA. The CDR3 consists of 15 residues. Germline CDR1 reads MDHEN; CDR2 reads SYDVKM.

The chain joins TRBV18 to TRBJ1-2; TCRdb indicates TRBD1, and absent DNA this call remains unverified. This CDR3 contains 13 residues. CDR1 and CDR2 from the germline V gene are KGHSH and LQKENI. CDR3 protein: CASSPGQPYGYTF. Full variable domain (remainder filled in from reference TRBV18 and TRBJ1-2): NAGVMQNPRHLVRRRGQEARLRCSPMKGHSHVYWYRQLPEEGLKFMVYLQKENIIDESGMPKERFSAEFPKEGPSILRIQQVVRGDSAAYFCASSPGQPYGYTFGSGTRLTVV.

This CDR3 is CASRGQLSSYNEQFF. The J gene is TRBJ2-1, the V gene TRBV19; no DNA is available, so the TRBD1 call from TCRdb remains unchecked. The CDR3 has 15 residues. The V gene's germline CDR1 is LNHDA and CDR2 SQIVND (reference sequence).

The chain has TRBV18 and TRBJ1-3. This CDR3 is 14 amino acids long. Germline values: CDR1 KGHSH, CDR2 LQKENI. The chain's CDR3 is CSSSLDGSGNTIYF.

The J gene is TRBJ2-1, the V gene TRBV7-2. CDR3 length equals 15 residues. From germline, CDR1 is SGHTA and CDR2 FQGNSA. This CDR3 reads CASSLGGPTYNEQFF.